This entry lists 26 T cell receptor beta chains sequenced from one sample in a study of blood T cell repertoires in COVID-19. The table came from immunoSEQ multiplex PCR; TCRdb's copy has only in-frame clones and leaves some out. The data show 150,000 to 200,000 clones, around 79% seen once. The sample consisted of peripheral blood. These receptors all come from a woman aged 40-49 years with COVID-19, enrolled during active disease.

The chain is built from TRBV11-2 and TRBJ1-1, with a tentative D call TRBD1 (6 bases). V dropped 2 bases and J dropped 9 bases, with 13 bases sitting between them. Germline V gene data show CDR1 as SGHAT and CDR2 as FQNNGV. The CDR3 totals 13 residues. The CDR3 protein is CASSLSRGAKAFF. The CDR3 nucleotides read TGTGCCAGCAGCTTATCCCGGGGGGCAAAAGCTTTCTTT.

This clone was picked up a small number of times. This chain joins TRBV3-1 (or the pseudogene TRBV3-2) and TRBJ2-3, with 8 positions matching TRBD2. Germline CDR1 reads LGHDT; CDR2 reads YNNKEL (reference sequence). The CDR3 length is 14 residues. With V trimmed by 3 bases and J by 1 base, 0 bases remained unmatched. The chain's CDR3 is CASSQRGGTDTQYF. CDR3 coding DNA: TGTGCCAGCAGCCAGCGGGGGGGCACAGATACGCAGTATTTT.

V gene TRBV4-2 combines with J gene TRBJ2-2; D is unclear. Germline V gene lookup returns CDR1 LGHNA and CDR2 YNFKEQ. CDR3 length: 15 amino acids. The V gene lost 2 bases and the J gene lost 3 bases, with 10 bases spanning the gap. CDR3 bases: TGTGCCAGCAGCCAAAGCGAGCGCGACACCGGGGAGCTGTTTTTT. Its protein is CASSQSERDTGELFF.

This clone has a single count. The V gene is TRBV4-1, the J gene TRBJ2-2, with TRBD2 identical over 10 bases. V gave up 4 bases and J gave up 3 bases; unmatched junction bases: 14. Germline loops: CDR1 MGHRA, CDR2 YSYEKL. The CDR3 contains 19 residues. The CDR3: CASSPQGPAGGRYTGELFF. In DNA form, the CDR3 reads TGCGCCAGCAGCCCGCAGGGGCCAGCGGGGGGGAGGTACACCGGGGAGCTGTTTTTT.

V usage is TRBV18 and J usage is TRBJ2-7, with D unclear. The V gene's germline CDR1 is KGHSH and CDR2 LQKENI. Trimming left V 6 bases short and J 0 bases short, with 6 bases between. The CDR3 runs 12 residues. The CDR3 region is CASSISSYEQYF. DNA for the CDR3: TGTGCCAGCTCCATTAGCTCCTACGAGCAGTACTTC.

V and J are TRBV10-3 and TRBJ2-1; possible D gene TRBD1, 7 bases. Trimming shortened V by 7 bases and J by 8 bases, and 15 bases separated the two germline ends. The CDR3 runs to 13 residues. Germline CDR1 is ENHRY and CDR2 is SYGVKD. DNA of the CDR3: TGTGCCATCACCGGGGGCAGGGGGGATGAGCAGTTCTTC. Translated, it gives CAITGGRGDEQFF.

The V gene is TRBV5-1, the J gene TRBJ1-1, with D maybe TRBD1 (5 bases). The length of the CDR3 is 14 residues. The V and J ends lost 1 base and 5 bases respectively, with 12 bases between them. Looked up from germline, CDR1 is SGHRS and CDR2 is YFSETQ. The CDR3 DNA is TGCGCCAGCAGCTTGAGCGGAGGGGTAACTGAAGCTTTCTTT. Its translation is CASSLSGGVTEAFF.

The chain joins TRBV11-2 to TRBJ2-5, with D possibly being TRBD2 (7 bases). V lost 6 bases to trimming and J lost 5 bases, with 13 bases between them. This CDR3 spans 13 amino acids. Germline V gene lookup returns CDR1 SGHAT and CDR2 FQNNGV. The CDR3 protein is CASRLGGAETQYF. In DNA form, the CDR3 reads TGTGCCAGCAGGTTGGGGGGGGCGGAGACCCAGTACTTC. Drawing the rest from reference TRBV11-2 and TRBJ2-5, the complete variable domain is EAGVAQSPRYKIIEKRQSVAFWCNPISGHATLYWYQQILGQGPKLLIQFQNNGVVDDSQLPKDRFSAERLKGVDSTLKIQPAKLEDSAVYLCASRLGGAETQYFGPGTRLLVL.

The chain uses TRBV7-9 and TRBJ2-3; 8 nucleotides agree with TRBD2. CDR3 length equals 15 residues. Unmatched junction bases numbered 8, after V lost 6 bases and J lost 3 bases. Germline assignment: CDR1 SEHNR and CDR2 FQNEAQ (reference sequence). CDR3 in DNA: TGTGCCAGCAGTCAAGCGGGAGCTTTGACAGATACGCAGTATTTT. Translation gives CASSQAGALTDTQYF.

This clone was found a few times. The chain is built from TRBV4-1 and TRBJ1-5; unclear D gene. V dropped 0 bases and J dropped 5 bases, with 14 bases sitting between them. The CDR3 runs 16 residues. Germline V CDR1 and CDR2: MGHRA, YSYEKL. CDR3 nucleotide sequence: TGCGCCAGCAGCCAAGATGAGGTCGAGGCTTATCAGCCCCAGCATTTT. Translation gives CASSQDEVEAYQPQHF.

V gene TRBV25-1 combines with J gene TRBJ2-7, with 9 bases identical to TRBD2. Per germline, CDR1 MGHDK and CDR2 SYGVNS. The CDR3 spans 15 residues. With V trimmed by 3 bases and J by 3 bases, 6 bases remained unmatched. The CDR3 here is CASSEPTSGSYEQYF. CDR3 bases: TGTGCCAGCAGTGAGCCGACTAGCGGAAGCTACGAGCAGTACTTC.

This chain uses TRBV30 with TRBJ2-2; TRBD2 matches 9 bases. From germline, CDR1 is GTSNPN and CDR2 SVGIG (reference sequence). The CDR3 covers 17 residues. The trim removed 3 bases at V and 1 base at J, leaving 9 bases unmatched. CDR3 sequence: CAWRGPAGGENTGELFF. DNA of the CDR3: TGTGCCTGGAGAGGCCCAGCGGGGGGCGAGAACACCGGGGAGCTGTTTTTT. The full variable domain, rest sourced from reference TRBV30 and TRBJ2-2, is SQTIHQWPATLVQPVGSPLSLECTVEGTSNPNLYWYRQAAGRGLQLLFYSVGIGQISSEVPQNLSASRPQDRQFILSSKKLLLSDSGFYLCAWRGPAGGENTGELFFGEGSRLTVL.

V usage is TRBV5-6 and J usage is TRBJ2-3, with D uncertain. The ends were cut back, 4 bases at V and 0 bases at J, with 9 bases in the middle. CDR3 length equals 14 residues. Germline CDR1 reads SGHDT; CDR2 reads YYEEEE. The DNA for the CDR3 is TGTGCCAGCAGCGCCTACTGGAGCACAGATACGCAGTATTTT. It codes for CASSAYWSTDTQYF.

The chain links TRBV4-2 to TRBJ1-2; D gene unclear. This CDR3 spans 16 amino acids. The V and J ends lost 1 base and 2 bases respectively, with 14 bases between them. The germline V gene encodes CDR1 LGHNA and CDR2 YNFKEQ. Written as DNA, the CDR3 is TGTGCCAGCAGCCAAGTCCCCGGGAAACTAAACTATGGCTACACCTTC. This translates into CASSQVPGKLNYGYTF.

On this clone: Germline and junction disagree at one end, which may indicate a read error. This chain links TRBV2 with TRBJ2-5; D is perhaps TRBD2 (7 bases). Germline CDR1 is SNHLY and CDR2 is FYNNEI. The CDR3 runs 15 residues. For the CDR3, the DNA is TGTGCCAGCAGTGATGAGCGCGGGGGACAAGGGACCCAGTACTTC. Its protein is CASSDERGGQGTQYF.

J is TRBJ1-2 and V is TRBV11-2; no clear D. The CDR3 is made up of 11 amino acids. Germline V lookup: CDR1 SGHAT, CDR2 FQNNGV. V lost 4 bases and J lost 5, with 5 bases in between. CDR3 coding DNA: TGTGCCAGCAGCTCTCTGTATGGCTACACCTTC. It specifies CASSSLYGYTF.

The chain recombines TRBV5-1 with TRBJ2-1; D call uncertain. The CDR3 has 15 residues. Germline V lookup: CDR1 SGHRS, CDR2 YFSETQ. Trimming cost V 7 bases and J 6 bases, with 20 bases left between them. The CDR3 spells CASLPDIALGNEQFF. CDR3 nucleotides: TGCGCCAGCCTACCCGACATCGCCCTTGGCAATGAGCAGTTCTTC.

This clone was counted between two and nine times. This chain uses TRBV27 with TRBJ2-6; D might be TRBD2 (5 bases). There are 14 residues in the CDR3. CDR1 is MNHEY, CDR2 SMNVEV, per germline (reference sequence). The ends were cut back, 10 bases at V and 2 bases at J, with 12 bases in the middle. CDR3 bases: TGTGCCACGGCGGGTGGAGCTGGGGCCAACGTCCTGACTTTC. Translation gives CATAGGAGANVLTF.

The chain joins TRBV11-2 to TRBJ2-1; 8 nucleotides align to TRBD2. Germline CDR1 and CDR2: SGHAT and FQNNGV. The ends lost 5 bases at V and 0 bases at J; junction bases unmatched: 3. The CDR3 is 15 amino acids. The CDR3 DNA follows: TGTGCCAGCAGCCCAACTAGCGGCTCCTACAATGAGCAGTTCTTC. Its protein product is CASSPTSGSYNEQFF.

V is TRBV5-1 and J is TRBJ2-4, with 10 nucleotides matching TRBD1. Unmatched junction bases numbered 5, after V lost 3 bases and J lost 2 bases. The CDR3 is 16 residues long. Germline lookup yields CDR1 SGHRS and CDR2 YFSETQ. The chain's CDR3 is CASSSGQGITKNIQYF. CDR3 coding DNA: TGCGCCAGCAGCTCGGGACAGGGGATAACCAAAAACATTCAGTACTTC.

This clone has a single count. The sample holds other DNA sequences that translate to the same CDR3. This chain links TRBV5-1 with TRBJ2-5; 7 bases map to TRBD1. CDR1 is SGHRS, CDR2 YFSETQ, per germline. The V segment lost 5 bases and the J segment 1 base; nucleotides outside the gene matches: 5. This CDR3 comprises 14 residues. The CDR3 DNA sequence: TGCGCCAGCAGTCCGGGACAGCCCCAAGAGACCCAGTACTTC. It is translated as CASSPGQPQETQYF.

This clone was detected only a few times. The V and J genes are TRBV30 and TRBJ2-2, with 9 bases that match TRBD2. Germline trimming cut 7 bases from V and 1 base from J; bases unmatched to any gene: 10. The CDR3 covers 16 residues. Germline V gene data show CDR1 as GTSNPN and CDR2 as SVGIG (reference sequence). This chain's CDR3 is CASPRGSGGNTGELFF. For the CDR3, the DNA is TGTGCCTCTCCGCGGGGTAGCGGGGGGAACACCGGGGAGCTGTTTTTT.

The chain recombines TRBV20-1 with TRBJ2-1; D not certain. The V end was cut by 0 bases, the J end by 7 bases, with 4 bases between. Germline V gene data show CDR1 as DFQATT and CDR2 as SNEGSKA (reference sequence). CDR3 size: 11 residues. In DNA form, the CDR3 reads TGCAGTGCTAGAGATCCGAATGAGCAGTTCTTC. As protein: CSARDPNEQFF.

This chain connects TRBV6-2 or TRBV6-3 to TRBJ1-5; 7 bases match TRBD1. Germline values: CDR1 MNHEY, CDR2 SVGEGT. The CDR3 consists of 15 residues. V was pared by 6 bases and J by 4 bases, with 9 bases of the junction left unmatched. CDR3 protein: CASSTKGARNQPQHF. The DNA for the CDR3 is TGTGCCAGCAGCACTAAGGGGGCTCGGAATCAGCCCCAGCATTTT.

The chain is built from TRBV15 and TRBJ2-2, with a weak D call TRBD1 (5 bases). Germline V gene lookup returns CDR1 LNHNV and CDR2 YYDKDF (reference sequence). This CDR3 contains 16 residues. Trimming removed 0 bases at V and 6 bases at J, with 14 bases between. CDR3 nucleotide sequence: TGTGCCACCAGCAGAGATAAGGTGGCAGGGCCCGGGGAGCTGTTTTTT. Amino acid sequence: CATSRDKVAGPGELFF.

The chain recombines TRBV10-3 with TRBJ2-7, with 7 bases aligning to TRBD2. Trimming at V came to 2 bases and at J to 5 bases, leaving 0 bases not matched to a gene. This CDR3 spans 12 amino acids. From germline, CDR1 is ENHRY and CDR2 SYGVKD. CDR3 DNA sequence: TGTGCCATCAGTGAGGCGGGAGACGAGCAGTACTTC. Encoded protein: CAISEAGDEQYF.